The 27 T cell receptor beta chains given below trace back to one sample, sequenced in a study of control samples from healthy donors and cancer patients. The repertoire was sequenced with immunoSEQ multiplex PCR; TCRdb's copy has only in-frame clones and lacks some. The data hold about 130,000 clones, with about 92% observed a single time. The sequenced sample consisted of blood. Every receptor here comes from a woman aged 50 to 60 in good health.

The DNA for the CDR3 is TGTGCCTGGAGTGTATCTCGCGAGCAGTACTTC. As protein: CAWSVSREQYF. V usage is TRBV30 and J usage is TRBJ2-7; D is ambiguous. V gave up 0 bases and J gave up 6 bases, with 6 bases separating them. From germline, CDR1 is GTSNPN and CDR2 SVGIG (reference sequence). This CDR3 comprises 11 residues.

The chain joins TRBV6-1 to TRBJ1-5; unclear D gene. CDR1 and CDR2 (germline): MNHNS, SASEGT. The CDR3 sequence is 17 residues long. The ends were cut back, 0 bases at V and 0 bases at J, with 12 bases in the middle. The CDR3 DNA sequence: TGTGCCAGCAGTGAAGCAGGCAGCAGCTATAGCAATCAGCCCCAGCATTTT. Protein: CASSEAGSSYSNQPQHF.

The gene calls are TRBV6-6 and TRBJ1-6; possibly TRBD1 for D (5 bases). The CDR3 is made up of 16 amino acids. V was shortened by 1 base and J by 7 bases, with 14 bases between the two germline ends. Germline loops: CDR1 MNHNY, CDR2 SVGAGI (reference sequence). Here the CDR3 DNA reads TGTGCCAGCAGTTACTTTACGTGGAGGGACAATTCACCCCTCCACTTT. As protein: CASSYFTWRDNSPLHF.

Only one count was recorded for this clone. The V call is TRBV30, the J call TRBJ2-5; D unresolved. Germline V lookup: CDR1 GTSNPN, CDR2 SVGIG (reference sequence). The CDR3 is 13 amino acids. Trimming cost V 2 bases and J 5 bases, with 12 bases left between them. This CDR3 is CAWSRRISETQYF. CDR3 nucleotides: TGTGCCTGGAGTCGACGTATTTCGGAGACCCAGTACTTC.

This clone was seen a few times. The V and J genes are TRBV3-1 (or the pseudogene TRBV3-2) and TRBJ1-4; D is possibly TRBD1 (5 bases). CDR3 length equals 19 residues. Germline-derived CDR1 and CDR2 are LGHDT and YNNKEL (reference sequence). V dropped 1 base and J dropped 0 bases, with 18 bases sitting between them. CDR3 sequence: CASSQGWFRVSATNEKLFF. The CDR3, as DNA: TGTGCCAGCAGCCAAGGCTGGTTCAGGGTGTCGGCAACTAATGAAAAACTGTTTTTT.

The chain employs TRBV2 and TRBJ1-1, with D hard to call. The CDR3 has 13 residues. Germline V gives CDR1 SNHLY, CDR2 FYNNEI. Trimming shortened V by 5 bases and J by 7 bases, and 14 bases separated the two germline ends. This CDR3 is CASSRDLEGEAFF. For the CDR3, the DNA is TGTGCCAGCAGTAGAGATCTGGAGGGTGAAGCTTTCTTT.

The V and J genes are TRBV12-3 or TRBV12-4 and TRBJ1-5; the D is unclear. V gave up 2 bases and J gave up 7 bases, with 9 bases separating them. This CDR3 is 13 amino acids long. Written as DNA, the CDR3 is TGTGCCAGCAGTTTACTTAGGGAGCAGCCCCAGCATTTT. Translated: CASSLLREQPQHF.

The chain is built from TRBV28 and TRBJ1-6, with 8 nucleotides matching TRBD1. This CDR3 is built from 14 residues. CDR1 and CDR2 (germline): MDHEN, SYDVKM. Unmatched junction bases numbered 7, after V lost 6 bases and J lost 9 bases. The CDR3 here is CASRSGQGTSPLHF. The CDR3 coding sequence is TGTGCCAGCAGATCAGGACAGGGAACTTCACCCCTCCACTTT.

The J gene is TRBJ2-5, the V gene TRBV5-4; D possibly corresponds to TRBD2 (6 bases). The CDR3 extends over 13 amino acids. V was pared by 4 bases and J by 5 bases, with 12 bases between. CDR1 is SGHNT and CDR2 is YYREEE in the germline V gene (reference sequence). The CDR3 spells CASSPRAGETQYF. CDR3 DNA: TGTGCCAGCAGCCCTCGTGCGGGGGAGACCCAGTACTTC.

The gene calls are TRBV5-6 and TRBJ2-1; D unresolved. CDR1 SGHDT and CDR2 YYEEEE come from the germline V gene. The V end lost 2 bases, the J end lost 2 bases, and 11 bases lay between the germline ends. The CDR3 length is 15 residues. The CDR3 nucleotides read TGTGCCAGCAGCTTTATCTCCCCCACCTACAATGAGCAGTTCTTC. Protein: CASSFISPTYNEQFF.

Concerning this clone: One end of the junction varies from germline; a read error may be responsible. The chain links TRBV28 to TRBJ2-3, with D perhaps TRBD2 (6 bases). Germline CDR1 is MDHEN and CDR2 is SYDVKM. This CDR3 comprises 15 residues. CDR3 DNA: TGTGCCAGCACCTTTGGAGGGGACCCCCCAGATGCGCAGTATTTT. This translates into CASTFGGDPPDAQYF.

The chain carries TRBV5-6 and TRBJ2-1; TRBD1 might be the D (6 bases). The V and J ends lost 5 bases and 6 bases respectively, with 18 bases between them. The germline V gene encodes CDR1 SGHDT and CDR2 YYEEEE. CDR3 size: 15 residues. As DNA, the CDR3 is TGTGCCAGCAGGGAAAGTGGACAGATCTCCAATGAGCAGTTCTTC. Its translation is CASRESGQISNEQFF. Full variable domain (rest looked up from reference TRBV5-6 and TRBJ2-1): DAGVTQSPTHLIKTRGQQVTLRCSPKSGHDTVSWYQQALGQGPQFIFQYYEEEERQRGNFPDRFSGHQFPNYSSELNVNALLLGDSALYLCASRESGQISNEQFFGPGTRLTVL.

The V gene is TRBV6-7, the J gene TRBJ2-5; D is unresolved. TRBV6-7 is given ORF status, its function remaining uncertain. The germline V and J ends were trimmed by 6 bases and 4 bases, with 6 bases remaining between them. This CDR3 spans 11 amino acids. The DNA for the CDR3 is TGTGCCAGCAGCCAAGGAGAGACCCAGTACTTC. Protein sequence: CASSQGETQYF.

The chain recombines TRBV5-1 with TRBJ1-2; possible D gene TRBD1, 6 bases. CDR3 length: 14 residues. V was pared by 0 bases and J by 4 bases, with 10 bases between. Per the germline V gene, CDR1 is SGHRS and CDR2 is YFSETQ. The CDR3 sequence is CASSLGDTTYGYTF. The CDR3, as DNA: TGCGCCAGCAGCTTGGGGGACACAACCTATGGCTACACCTTC.

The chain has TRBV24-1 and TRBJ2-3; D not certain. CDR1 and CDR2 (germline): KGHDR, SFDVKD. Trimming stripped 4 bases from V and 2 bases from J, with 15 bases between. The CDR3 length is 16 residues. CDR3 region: CATSEPKLGHTDTQYF. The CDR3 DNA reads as TGTGCCACCAGTGAACCAAAGCTGGGCCACACAGATACGCAGTATTTT.

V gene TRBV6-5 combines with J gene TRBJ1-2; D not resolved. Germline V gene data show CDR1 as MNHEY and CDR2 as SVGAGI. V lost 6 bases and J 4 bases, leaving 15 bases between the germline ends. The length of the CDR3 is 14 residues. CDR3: CASSPDGTAYGYTF. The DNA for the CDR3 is TGTGCCAGCAGCCCCGACGGTACCGCCTATGGCTACACCTTC.

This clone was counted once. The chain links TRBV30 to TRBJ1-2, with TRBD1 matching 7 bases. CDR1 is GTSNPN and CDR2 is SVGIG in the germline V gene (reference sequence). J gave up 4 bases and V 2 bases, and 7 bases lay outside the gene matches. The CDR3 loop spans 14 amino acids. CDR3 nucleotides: TGTGCCTGGAGTCGGGACAGTGGGATCTATGGCTACACCTTC. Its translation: CAWSRDSGIYGYTF.

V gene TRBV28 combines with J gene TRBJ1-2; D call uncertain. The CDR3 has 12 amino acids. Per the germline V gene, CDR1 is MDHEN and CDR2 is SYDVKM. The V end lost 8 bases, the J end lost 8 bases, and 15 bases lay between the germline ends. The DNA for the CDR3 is TGTGCCAGCGATGAGGGTTTCAGCGGCTACACCTTC. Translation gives CASDEGFSGYTF.

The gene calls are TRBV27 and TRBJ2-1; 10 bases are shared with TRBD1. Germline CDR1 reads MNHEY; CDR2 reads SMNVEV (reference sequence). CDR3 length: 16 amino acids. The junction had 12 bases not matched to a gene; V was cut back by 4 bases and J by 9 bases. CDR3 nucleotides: TGTGCCAGCAGTTCCCTACCCCGACAGGGGGCCGGTGAGCAGTTCTTC. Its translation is CASSSLPRQGAGEQFF.

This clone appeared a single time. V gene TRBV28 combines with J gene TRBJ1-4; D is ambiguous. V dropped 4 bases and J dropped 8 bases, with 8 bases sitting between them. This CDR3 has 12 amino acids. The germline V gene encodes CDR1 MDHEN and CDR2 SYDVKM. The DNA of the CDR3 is TGTGCCAGCAGTTCCGAGGGAGAAAAACTGTTTTTT. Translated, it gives CASSSEGEKLFF.

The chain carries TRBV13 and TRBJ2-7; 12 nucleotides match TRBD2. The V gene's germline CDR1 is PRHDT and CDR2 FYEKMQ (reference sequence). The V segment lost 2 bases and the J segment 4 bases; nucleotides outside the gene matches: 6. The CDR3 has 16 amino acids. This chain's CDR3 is CASSLTPSGGAYEQYF. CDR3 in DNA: TGTGCCAGCAGCTTAACCCCTAGCGGGGGGGCGTACGAGCAGTACTTC.

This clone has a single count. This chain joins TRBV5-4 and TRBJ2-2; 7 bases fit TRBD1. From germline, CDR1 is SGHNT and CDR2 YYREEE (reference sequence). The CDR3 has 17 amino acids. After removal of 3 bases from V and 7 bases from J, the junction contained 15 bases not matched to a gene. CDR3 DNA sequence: TGTGCCAGCAGCTCGGTAGTCAGACAGGGCTCCAACGGGGAGCTGTTTTTT. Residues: CASSSVVRQGSNGELFF.

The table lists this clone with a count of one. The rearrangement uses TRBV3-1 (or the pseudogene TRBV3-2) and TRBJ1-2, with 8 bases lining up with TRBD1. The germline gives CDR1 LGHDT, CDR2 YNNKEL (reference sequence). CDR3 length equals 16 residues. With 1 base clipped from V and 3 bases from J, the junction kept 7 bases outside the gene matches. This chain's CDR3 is CASSQVYRGSDYGYTF. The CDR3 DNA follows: TGTGCCAGCAGCCAAGTTTACAGGGGGAGCGACTATGGCTACACCTTC.

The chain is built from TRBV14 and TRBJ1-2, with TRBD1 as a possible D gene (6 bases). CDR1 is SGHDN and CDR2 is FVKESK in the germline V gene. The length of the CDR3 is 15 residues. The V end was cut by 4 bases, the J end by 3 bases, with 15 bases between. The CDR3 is CASSPRGGGHYGYTF. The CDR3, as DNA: TGTGCCAGCAGCCCGCGGGGGGGCGGGCACTATGGCTACACCTTC. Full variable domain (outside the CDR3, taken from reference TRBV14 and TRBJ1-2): EAGVTQFPSHSVIEKGQTVTLRCDPISGHDNLYWYRRVMGKEIKFLLHFVKESKQDESGMPNNRFLAERTGGTYSTLKVQPAELEDSGVYFCASSPRGGGHYGYTFGSGTRLTVV.

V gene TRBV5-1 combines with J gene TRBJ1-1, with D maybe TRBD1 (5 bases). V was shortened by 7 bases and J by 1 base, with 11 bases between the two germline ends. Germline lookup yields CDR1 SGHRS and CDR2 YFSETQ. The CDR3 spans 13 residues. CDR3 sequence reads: CASGRGENTEAFF. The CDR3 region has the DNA TGCGCCAGCGGGAGGGGTGAGAACACTGAAGCTTTCTTT.

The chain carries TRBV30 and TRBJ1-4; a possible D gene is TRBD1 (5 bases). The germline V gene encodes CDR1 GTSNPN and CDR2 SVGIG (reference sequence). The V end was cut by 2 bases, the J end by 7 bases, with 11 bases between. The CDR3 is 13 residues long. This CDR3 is CAWSHGAGEKLFF. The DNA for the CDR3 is TGTGCCTGGAGTCACGGGGCGGGTGAAAAACTGTTTTTT.

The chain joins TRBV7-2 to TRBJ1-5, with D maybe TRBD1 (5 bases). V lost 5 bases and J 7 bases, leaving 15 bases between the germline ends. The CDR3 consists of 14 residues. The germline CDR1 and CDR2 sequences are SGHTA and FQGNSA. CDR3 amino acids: CASSPSSGGQPQHF. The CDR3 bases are TGTGCCAGCAGCCCCTCGTCTGGGGGGCAGCCCCAGCATTTT.